Listed below are T cell receptor beta chains from one sample, sequenced in a study of identical twins. TCRdb analysed the 5' RACE reads with MiXCR anew, one entry per CDR3 protein. The data contain 570,000 or so distinct CDR3 sequences, nearly 10% of them seen just once; the ten biggest clones take up roughly 3%. Another study also made use of these data, one on yellow fever vaccine responses in identical twins.

Sample: PBMCs. These receptor sequences come from a woman between 18 and 29 years old in good health. Both conserved end residues are part of each CDR3. The D gene is left open where the match is weak. Part of the rows lack a size; the others show once, few, many or a class for expanded clones.

CDR3aa: CSVVRFNTGELFF; CDR3nt: TGCAGCGTTGTTCGGTTTAACACCGGGGAGCTGTTTTTT; v_gene: TRBV29-1; abundance: few; j_gene: TRBJ2-2; d_gene: NA
CDR3aa: CSVERLAGGDNEQFF; CDR3nt: TGCAGCGTTGAACGTCTAGCGGGAGGTGATAATGAGCAGTTCTTC; v_gene: TRBV29-1; abundance: many; j_gene: TRBJ2-1; d_gene: TRBD2
CDR3aa: CASSFSRAQETQYF; CDR3nt: TGTGCCAGCAGTTTCAGCAGGGCCCAAGAGACCCAGTACTTC; v_gene: TRBV27; abundance: few; j_gene: TRBJ2-5; d_gene: NA
CDR3aa: CASSPETGGGYTF; CDR3nt: TGTGCCAGCAGCCCCGAGACAGGGGGTGGCTACACCTTC; v_gene: TRBV7-9; abundance: NA; j_gene: TRBJ1-2; d_gene: TRBD1
CDR3aa: CASSLVSGLSNEQFF; CDR3nt: TGTGCCAGCAGCTTAGTCTCAGGGCTGAGCAATGAGCAGTTCTTC; v_gene: TRBV11-2; abundance: few; j_gene: TRBJ2-1; d_gene: NA
CDR3aa: CASSESGTYNEQFF; CDR3nt: TGCGCCAGCAGTGAGAGCGGAACCTACAATGAGCAGTTCTTC; v_gene: TRBV10-2; abundance: NA; j_gene: TRBJ2-1; d_gene: NA
CDR3aa: CASSLGRGWATDTQYF; CDR3nt: TGTGCCAGCAGCTTAGGCAGGGGGTGGGCCACAGATACGCAGTATTTT; v_gene: TRBV7-2; abundance: once; j_gene: TRBJ2-3; d_gene: TRBD1
CDR3aa: CSVEGTSHSYNEQFF; CDR3nt: TGCAGCGTTGAGGGGACTTCCCACTCCTACAATGAGCAGTTCTTC; v_gene: TRBV29-1; abundance: many; j_gene: TRBJ2-1; d_gene: NA
CDR3aa: CASSMAGATDTQYF; CDR3nt: TGTGCCAGCAGTATGGCGGGGGCCACAGATACGCAGTATTTT; v_gene: TRBV11-2; abundance: NA; j_gene: TRBJ2-3; d_gene: NA
CDR3aa: CASSSLIDTQYF; CDR3nt: TGTGCCAGCAGCTCACTAATAGATACGCAGTATTTT; v_gene: TRBV7-9; abundance: few; j_gene: TRBJ2-3; d_gene: NA
CDR3aa: CSALRGTDTQYF; CDR3nt: TGCAGCGCCCTGCGGGGCACAGATACGCAGTATTTT; v_gene: TRBV29-1; abundance: few; j_gene: TRBJ2-3; d_gene: NA
CDR3aa: CASSIFAGPGFSNEQFF; CDR3nt: TGTGCCAGTAGTATCTTCGCGGGGCCGGGGTTCTCCAATGAGCAGTTCTTC; v_gene: TRBV19; abundance: few; j_gene: TRBJ2-1; d_gene: NA
CDR3aa: CASSQRAGGMNTEAFF; CDR3nt: TGTGCCAGCAGCCAGCGGGCAGGGGGAATGAACACTGAAGCTTTCTTT; v_gene: TRBV14; abundance: many; j_gene: TRBJ1-1; d_gene: TRBD1
CDR3aa: CSAPEGTTYNEQFF; CDR3nt: TGCAGCGCCCCGGAAGGGACAACCTACAATGAGCAGTTCTTC; v_gene: TRBV29-1; abundance: NA; j_gene: TRBJ2-1; d_gene: NA
CDR3aa: CASSLSSAGGVYNEQFF; CDR3nt: TGTGCCAGCAGTTTATCCTCGGCGGGAGGGGTATACAATGAGCAGTTCTTC; v_gene: TRBV27; abundance: NA; j_gene: TRBJ2-1; d_gene: TRBD2
CDR3aa: CASSFGLDTGELFF; CDR3nt: TGTGCCAGCAGCTTCGGACTGGACACCGGGGAGCTGTTTTTT; v_gene: TRBV11-2; abundance: few; j_gene: TRBJ2-2; d_gene: NA
CDR3aa: CASSWSPGQLTSYEQYF; CDR3nt: TGTGCCAGCAGTTGGTCACCGGGACAGCTGACTTCCTACGAGCAGTACTTC; v_gene: TRBV28; abundance: many; j_gene: TRBJ2-7; d_gene: TRBD1
CDR3aa: CASSQDPDTNYGYTF; CDR3nt: TGTGCCAGCAGCCAAGATCCTGACACTAACTATGGCTACACCTTC; v_gene: TRBV3-1; abundance: few; j_gene: TRBJ1-2; d_gene: NA
CDR3aa: CASSFRASGTDTQYF; CDR3nt: TGTGCCAGCAGTTTCCGGGCTAGCGGCACAGATACGCAGTATTTT; v_gene: TRBV28; abundance: NA; j_gene: TRBJ2-3; d_gene: NA
CDR3aa: CASSGLPSHLEQFF; CDR3nt: TGTGCCAGCAGCGGGTTACCTTCCCACCTTGAGCAGTTCTTC; v_gene: TRBV28; abundance: few; j_gene: TRBJ2-1; d_gene: NA
CDR3aa: CSARALRTNTEAFF; CDR3nt: TGCAGTGCTAGAGCGCTAAGGACGAACACTGAAGCTTTCTTT; v_gene: TRBV20-1; abundance: many; j_gene: TRBJ1-1; d_gene: NA
CDR3aa: CASSPFSGLNEQFF; CDR3nt: TGTGCCAGCAGCCCCTTTTCCGGACTCAATGAGCAGTTCTTC; v_gene: TRBV12-3/TRBV12-4; abundance: NA; j_gene: TRBJ2-1; d_gene: NA
CDR3aa: CASRRLDSRSETQYF; CDR3nt: TGTGCCAGCAGAAGACTAGATTCGCGTTCAGAGACCCAGTACTTC; v_gene: TRBV12-3/TRBV12-4; abundance: few; j_gene: TRBJ2-5; d_gene: NA
CDR3aa: CASSPRLSGAKNIQYF; CDR3nt: TGTGCCAGCAGTCCCCGGTTGAGTGGAGCCAAAAACATTCAGTACTTC; v_gene: TRBV28; abundance: NA; j_gene: TRBJ2-4; d_gene: NA
CDR3aa: CASSNYRAANTDTQYF; CDR3nt: TGTGCCAGCAGTAATTACAGGGCCGCTAACACAGATACGCAGTATTTT; v_gene: TRBV6-1; abundance: few; j_gene: TRBJ2-3; d_gene: NA
CDR3aa: CASSAGTGNTGELFF; CDR3nt: TGTGCCAGCAGTGCCGGGACAGGGAACACCGGGGAGCTGTTTTTT; v_gene: TRBV6-1; abundance: many; j_gene: TRBJ2-2; d_gene: TRBD1
CDR3aa: CASSLRTVDTQYF; CDR3nt: TGTGCCAGCAGTTTACGGACAGTAGATACGCAGTATTTT; v_gene: TRBV27; abundance: few; j_gene: TRBJ2-3; d_gene: NA
CDR3aa: CSARDSGQGIILRYEQYF; CDR3nt: TGCAGTGCTAGAGATTCAGGGCAGGGCATCATCCTGCGCTACGAGCAGTACTTC; v_gene: TRBV20-1; abundance: NA; j_gene: TRBJ2-7; d_gene: NA
CDR3aa: CAWSDHNMEQYF; CDR3nt: TGTGCCTGGAGCGACCACAACATGGAGCAGTACTTC; v_gene: TRBV30; abundance: NA; j_gene: TRBJ2-7; d_gene: NA
CDR3aa: CASSAGSRYEQYF; CDR3nt: TGTGCCAGCAGCGCAGGGAGTCGCTACGAGCAGTACTTC; v_gene: TRBV9; abundance: NA; j_gene: TRBJ2-7; d_gene: NA
CDR3aa: CASSPGPGKTYEQYF; CDR3nt: TGTGCCAGCAGCCCTGGCCCCGGGAAGACCTACGAGCAGTACTTC; v_gene: TRBV7-9; abundance: few; j_gene: TRBJ2-7; d_gene: NA
CDR3aa: CASSPRDRGRPDTQYF; CDR3nt: TGTGCCAGCAGCCCGCGGGACAGGGGGCGCCCAGATACGCAGTATTTT; v_gene: TRBV11-2; abundance: NA; j_gene: TRBJ2-3; d_gene: TRBD1
CDR3aa: CASSLLGQSEQYF; CDR3nt: TGTGCCAGCAGTTTACTAGGACAGTCGGAGCAGTACTTC; v_gene: TRBV12-3/TRBV12-4; abundance: few; j_gene: TRBJ2-7; d_gene: NA
CDR3aa: CSARALAGVFSEQYF; CDR3nt: TGCAGTGCTAGAGCTCTAGCGGGAGTTTTTTCCGAGCAGTACTTC; v_gene: TRBV20-1; abundance: NA; j_gene: TRBJ2-7; d_gene: TRBD2
CDR3aa: CASSFRGAGTGELFF; CDR3nt: TGTGCCAGCAGTTTTCGGGGGGCGGGGACCGGGGAGCTGTTTTTT; v_gene: TRBV12-3/TRBV12-4; abundance: many; j_gene: TRBJ2-2; d_gene: NA
CDR3aa: CASSFPLDTQYF; CDR3nt: TGTGCCAGCAGTTTCCCCTTAGATACGCAGTATTTT; v_gene: TRBV12-3/TRBV12-4; abundance: many; j_gene: TRBJ2-3; d_gene: NA